This TCR beta chain was captured in a study of cytomegalovirus exposure and HLA in healthy donors. Study-wide context: Among the roughly 400 genotyped donors, just over 80% were placed in the Caucasian-associated ancestry cluster. General study points: A few of the chains that were CMV-associated were confirmed in vitro to be specific for CMV antigens.

Both 60 Vbeta primers and 13 Jbeta primers went into the PCR. Sequencing was performed with immunoSEQ multiplex PCR; in TCRdb, only in-frame clones are kept and a portion is missing. The repertoire consists of over 40,000 clones, with 63% occurring once and the leading ten covering 12%. This clone was detected only a few times. What it binds is not known. V lost 1 base, J lost 8 bases, and 11 bases lay in between. There are 14 residues in the CDR3. Per germline, CDR1 MGHRA and CDR2 YSYEKL. Sequencing input: PBMCs. The chain links TRBV4-1 to TRBJ2-2, with D unresolved. This receptor was identified in a man in his 60s in good health and CMV-seropositive. The CDR3 DNA is TGCGCCAGCAGCCAAGGTCATACCGCGGGGGAGCTGTTTTTT. Translating it yields CASSQGHTAGELFF.